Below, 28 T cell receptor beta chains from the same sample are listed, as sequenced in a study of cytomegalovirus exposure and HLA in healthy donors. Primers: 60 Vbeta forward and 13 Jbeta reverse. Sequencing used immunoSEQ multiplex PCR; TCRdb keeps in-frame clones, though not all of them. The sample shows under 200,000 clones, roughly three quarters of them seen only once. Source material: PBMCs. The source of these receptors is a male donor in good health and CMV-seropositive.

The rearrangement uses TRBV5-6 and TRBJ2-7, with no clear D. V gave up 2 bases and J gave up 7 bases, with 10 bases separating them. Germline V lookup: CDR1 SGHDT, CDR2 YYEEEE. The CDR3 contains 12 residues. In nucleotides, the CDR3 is TGTGCCAGCAGCTTTCCAGGAATTGAGCAGTACTTC. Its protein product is CASSFPGIEQYF. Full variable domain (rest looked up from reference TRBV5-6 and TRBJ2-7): DAGVTQSPTHLIKTRGQQVTLRCSPKSGHDTVSWYQQALGQGPQFIFQYYEEEERQRGNFPDRFSGHQFPNYSSELNVNALLLGDSALYLCASSFPGIEQYFGPGTRLTVT.

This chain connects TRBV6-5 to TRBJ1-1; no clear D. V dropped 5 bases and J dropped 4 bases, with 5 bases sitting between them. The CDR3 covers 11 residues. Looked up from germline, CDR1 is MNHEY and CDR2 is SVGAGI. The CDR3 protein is CASSQATEAFF. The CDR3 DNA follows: TGTGCCAGCAGTCAGGCCACTGAAGCTTTCTTT.

Here the CDR3 reads CATSPGRLAGTDTQYF. Written as DNA, the CDR3 is TGCGCCACATCTCCGGGTCGTCTAGCGGGCACAGATACGCAGTATTTT. V is TRBV10-1 and J is TRBJ2-3, with 7 bases identical to TRBD2. The CDR3 extends over 16 amino acids. CDR1 is WNHNN, CDR2 SYGVQD, per germline (reference sequence). J gave up 1 base and V 10 bases, and 14 bases lay outside the gene matches.

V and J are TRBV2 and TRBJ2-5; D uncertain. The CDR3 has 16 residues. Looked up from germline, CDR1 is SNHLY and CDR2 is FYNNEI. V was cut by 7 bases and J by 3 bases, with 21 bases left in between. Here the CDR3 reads CASTPLVAVQKETQYF. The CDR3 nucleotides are TGTGCCAGCACCCCTCTCGTGGCAGTACAAAAAGAGACCCAGTACTTC.

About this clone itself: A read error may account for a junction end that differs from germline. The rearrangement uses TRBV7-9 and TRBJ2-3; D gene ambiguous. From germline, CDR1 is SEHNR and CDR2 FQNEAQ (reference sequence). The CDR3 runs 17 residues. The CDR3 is CSSSLEMFGYDTDTQYF. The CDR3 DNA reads TGTTCCAGCAGCTTAGAAATGTTCGGTTATGACACAGATACGCAGTATTTT.

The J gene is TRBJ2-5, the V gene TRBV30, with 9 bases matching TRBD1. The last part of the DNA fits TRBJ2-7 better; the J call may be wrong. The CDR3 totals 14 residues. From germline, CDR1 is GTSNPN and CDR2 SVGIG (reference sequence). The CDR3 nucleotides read TGTGCCTGGAGACCCGGGACAGGGTATTACGAGCAGTACTTC. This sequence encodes CAWRPGTGYYEQYF.

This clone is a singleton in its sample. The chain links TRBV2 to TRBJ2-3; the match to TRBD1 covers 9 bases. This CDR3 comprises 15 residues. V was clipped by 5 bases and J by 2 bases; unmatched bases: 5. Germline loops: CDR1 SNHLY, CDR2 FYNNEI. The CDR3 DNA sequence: TGTGCCAGCAGTCCCGGGACAGGGCACACAGATACGCAGTATTTT. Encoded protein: CASSPGTGHTDTQYF.

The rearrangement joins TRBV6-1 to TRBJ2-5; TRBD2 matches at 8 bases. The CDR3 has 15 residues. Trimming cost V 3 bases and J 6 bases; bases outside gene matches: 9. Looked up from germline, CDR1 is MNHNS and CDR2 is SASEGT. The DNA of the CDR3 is TGTGCCAGCAGTGATTCGGTTAGCGGGGTAAAGACCCAGTACTTC. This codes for CASSDSVSGVKTQYF.

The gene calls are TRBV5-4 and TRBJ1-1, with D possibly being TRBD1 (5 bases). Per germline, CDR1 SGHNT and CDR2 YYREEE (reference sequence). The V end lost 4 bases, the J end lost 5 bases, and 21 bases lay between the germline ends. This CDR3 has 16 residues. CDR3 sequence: CASSPGILDRTTEAFF. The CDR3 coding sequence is TGTGCCAGCAGCCCTGGCATATTAGACAGAACGACTGAAGCTTTCTTT.

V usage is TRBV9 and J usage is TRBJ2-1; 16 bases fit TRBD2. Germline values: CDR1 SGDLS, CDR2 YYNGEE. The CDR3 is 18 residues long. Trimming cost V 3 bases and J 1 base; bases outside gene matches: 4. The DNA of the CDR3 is TGTGCCAGCAGCGCGGGACTAGCGGGGGGGACATCCTACAATGAGCAGTTCTTC. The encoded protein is CASSAGLAGGTSYNEQFF.

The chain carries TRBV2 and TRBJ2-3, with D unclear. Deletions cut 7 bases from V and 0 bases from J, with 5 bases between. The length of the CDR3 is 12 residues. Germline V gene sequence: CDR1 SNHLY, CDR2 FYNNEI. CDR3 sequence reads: CASKESTDTQYF. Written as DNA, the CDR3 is TGTGCCAGCAAAGAGAGCACAGATACGCAGTATTTT.

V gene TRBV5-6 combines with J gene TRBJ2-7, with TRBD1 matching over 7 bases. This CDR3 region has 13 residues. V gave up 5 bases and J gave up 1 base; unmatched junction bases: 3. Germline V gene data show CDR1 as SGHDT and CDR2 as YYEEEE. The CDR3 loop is CASSQGQSYEQYF. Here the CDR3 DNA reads TGTGCCAGCAGTCAGGGACAGTCCTACGAGCAGTACTTC.

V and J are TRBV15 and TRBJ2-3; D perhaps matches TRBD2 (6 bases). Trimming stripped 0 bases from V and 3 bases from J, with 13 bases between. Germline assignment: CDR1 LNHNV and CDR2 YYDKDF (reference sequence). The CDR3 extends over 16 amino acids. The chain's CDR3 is CATSRDSRLATDTQYF. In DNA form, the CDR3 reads TGTGCCACCAGCAGAGATAGCAGGCTAGCGACAGATACGCAGTATTTT.

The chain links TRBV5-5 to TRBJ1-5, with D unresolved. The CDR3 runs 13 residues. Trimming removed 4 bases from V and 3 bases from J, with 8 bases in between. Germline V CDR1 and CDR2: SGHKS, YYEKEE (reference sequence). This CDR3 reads CASSPVVNQPQHF. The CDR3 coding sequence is TGTGCCAGCAGCCCGGTAGTCAATCAGCCCCAGCATTTT.

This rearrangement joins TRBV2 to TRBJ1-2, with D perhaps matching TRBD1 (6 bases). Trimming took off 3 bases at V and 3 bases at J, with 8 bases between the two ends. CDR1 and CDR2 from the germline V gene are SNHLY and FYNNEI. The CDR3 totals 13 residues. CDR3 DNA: TGTGCCAGCAGTGACGGACAGTACTATGGCTACACCTTC. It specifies CASSDGQYYGYTF.

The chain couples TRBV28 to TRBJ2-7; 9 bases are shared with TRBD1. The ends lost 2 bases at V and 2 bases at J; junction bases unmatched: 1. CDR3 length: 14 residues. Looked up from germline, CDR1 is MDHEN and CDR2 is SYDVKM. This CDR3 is CASSLGTGTYEQYF. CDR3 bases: TGTGCCAGCAGTTTAGGGACAGGGACCTACGAGCAGTACTTC.

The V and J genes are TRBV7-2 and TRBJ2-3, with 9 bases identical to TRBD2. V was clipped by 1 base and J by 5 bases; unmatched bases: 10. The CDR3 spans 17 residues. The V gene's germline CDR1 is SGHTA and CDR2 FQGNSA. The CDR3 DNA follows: TGTGCCAGCAGCTTAGGGGTGGGGCGGGGGGGCCAAGATACGCAGTATTTT. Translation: CASSLGVGRGGQDTQYF.

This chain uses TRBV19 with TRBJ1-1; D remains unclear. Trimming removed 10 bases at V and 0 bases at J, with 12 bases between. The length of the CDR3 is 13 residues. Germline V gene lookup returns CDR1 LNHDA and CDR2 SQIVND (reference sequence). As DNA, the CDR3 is TGTGCCACTACGAAGCGGGTGAACACTGAAGCTTTCTTT. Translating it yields CATTKRVNTEAFF.

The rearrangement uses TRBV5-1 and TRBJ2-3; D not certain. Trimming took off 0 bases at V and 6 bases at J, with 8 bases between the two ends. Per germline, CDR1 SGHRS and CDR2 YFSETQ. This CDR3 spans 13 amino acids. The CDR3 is CASSLVSRDTQYF. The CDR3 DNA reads TGCGCCAGCAGCTTGGTAAGCCGGGATACGCAGTATTTT.

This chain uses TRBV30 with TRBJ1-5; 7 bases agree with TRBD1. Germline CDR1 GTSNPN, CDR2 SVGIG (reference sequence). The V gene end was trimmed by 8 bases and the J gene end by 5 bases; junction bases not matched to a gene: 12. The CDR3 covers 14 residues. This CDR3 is CAGNVGTVDQPQHF. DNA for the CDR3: TGTGCCGGAAATGTCGGGACAGTGGATCAGCCCCAGCATTTT.

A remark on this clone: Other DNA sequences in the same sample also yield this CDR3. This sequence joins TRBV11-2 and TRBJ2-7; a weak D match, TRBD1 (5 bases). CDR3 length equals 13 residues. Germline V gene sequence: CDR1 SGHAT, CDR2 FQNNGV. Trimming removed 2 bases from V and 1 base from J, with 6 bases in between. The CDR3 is CASSLQGSYEQYF. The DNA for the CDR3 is TGTGCCAGCAGCTTACAGGGTTCCTACGAGCAGTACTTC.

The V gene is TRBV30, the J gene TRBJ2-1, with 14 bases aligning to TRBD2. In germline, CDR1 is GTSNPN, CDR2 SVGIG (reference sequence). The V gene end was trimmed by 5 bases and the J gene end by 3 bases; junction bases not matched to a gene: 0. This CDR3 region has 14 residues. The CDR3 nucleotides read TGTGCCTGGGGGACTAGCGGGGGCTACAATGAGCAGTTCTTC. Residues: CAWGTSGGYNEQFF.

CDR3 in DNA: TGTGCCAGTAGTGTTGGACAGCTAGTCTCTGGGGCCAACGTCCTGACTTTC. It yields the protein CASSVGQLVSGANVLTF. This chain links TRBV19 with TRBJ2-6; D is perhaps TRBD1 (6 bases). CDR1 and CDR2 (germline): LNHDA, SQIVND (reference sequence). The CDR3 runs to 17 residues. V lost 5 bases and J lost 0, with 14 bases in between.

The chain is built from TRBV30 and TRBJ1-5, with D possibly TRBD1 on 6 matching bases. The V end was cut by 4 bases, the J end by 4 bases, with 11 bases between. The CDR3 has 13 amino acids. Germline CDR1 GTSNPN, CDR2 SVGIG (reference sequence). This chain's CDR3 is CAWKAGENQPQHF. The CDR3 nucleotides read TGTGCCTGGAAGGCAGGGGAGAATCAGCCCCAGCATTTT.

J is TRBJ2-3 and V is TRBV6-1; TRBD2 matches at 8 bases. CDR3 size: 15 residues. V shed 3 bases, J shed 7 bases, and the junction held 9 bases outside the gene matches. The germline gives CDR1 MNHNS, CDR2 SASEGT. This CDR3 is CASSEGRGGLHTQYF. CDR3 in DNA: TGTGCCAGCAGTGAGGGACGGGGGGGCCTGCATACGCAGTATTTT.

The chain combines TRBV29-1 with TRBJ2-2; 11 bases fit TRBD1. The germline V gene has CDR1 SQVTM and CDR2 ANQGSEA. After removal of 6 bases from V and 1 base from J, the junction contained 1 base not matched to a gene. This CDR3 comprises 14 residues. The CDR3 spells CSVGTGGNTGELFF. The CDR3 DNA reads TGCAGCGTCGGGACAGGGGGGAACACCGGGGAGCTGTTTTTT.

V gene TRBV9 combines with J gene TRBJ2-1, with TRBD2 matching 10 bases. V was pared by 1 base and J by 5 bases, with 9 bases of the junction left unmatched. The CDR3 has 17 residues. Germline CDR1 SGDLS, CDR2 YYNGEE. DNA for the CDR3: TGTGCCAGCAGCGTATCAGCGGGGGGGCCCCGAGACAATGAGCAGTTCTTC. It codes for CASSVSAGGPRDNEQFF.

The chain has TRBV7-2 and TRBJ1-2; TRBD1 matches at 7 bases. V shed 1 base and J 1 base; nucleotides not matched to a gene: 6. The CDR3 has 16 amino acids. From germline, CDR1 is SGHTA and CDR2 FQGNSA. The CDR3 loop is CASSLVTGTLNYGYTF. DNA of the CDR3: TGTGCCAGCAGCTTAGTGACAGGGACCCTTAACTATGGCTACACCTTC.